This is a list of T cell receptor beta chains from one sample in a study of T-cell memory formation after mild COVID-19. TCRdb fed the 5' RACE reads into MiXCR, producing one record per CDR3 protein. The sample has roughly 410,000 distinct CDR3 sequences; around 24% are singletons. Sequencing was carried out using PBMCs or a T cell subset sorted from them (not recorded which). These receptors were collected from an adult woman who had mild COVID-19 (a few samples of this study predate the infection). Cell type and time point are not known. The CDR3 runs from the conserved cysteine through the conserved F or W. Each record gives: J gene, D gene, V gene, clone size, CDR3 DNA, CDR3 protein. A D gene is named only where the DNA matches it firmly. Size is stated for part of the rows, as once, few or many counts, or as a class when the clone is expanded.

>TRBJ2-1|NA|TRBV29-1|NA
TGCAGCGTTGAGGTGGGAGGGCAGTTCTTC
CSVEVGGQFF
>TRBJ2-2|TRBD2|TRBV20-1|few
TGCAGTGCTAGAGACCCAGAGCGGGGAACGAACACCGGGGAGCTGTTTTTT
CSARDPERGTNTGELFF
>TRBJ2-7|TRBD2|TRBV6-2/TRBV6-3|few
TGTGCCAGCAGATATAGCGGGAGCAACTACGAGCAGTACTTC
CASRYSGSNYEQYF
>TRBJ2-1|TRBD2|TRBV20-1|NA
TGCAGTGCTACTCGGACTAGCGGGATCAATGAGCAGTTCTTC
CSATRTSGINEQFF
>TRBJ2-1|TRBD1|TRBV12-3/TRBV12-4|NA
TGTGCCAGCAGGGGAGATGGACAGGGGTACTACAATGAGCAGTTCTTC
CASRGDGQGYYNEQFF
>TRBJ2-5|NA|TRBV3-1|few
TGTGCCAGCAGCCGACGGGGACCGGGGACCCAGTACTTC
CASSRRGPGTQYF
>TRBJ2-5|TRBD1|TRBV11-3|few
TGTGCCAGCAGCCACAGGGGGGCGGCCCAAGAGACCCAGTACTTC
CASSHRGAAQETQYF
>TRBJ2-3|NA|TRBV20-1|NA
TGCAGTGCTACCTTAGAGCATACGCAGTATTTT
CSATLEHTQYF
>TRBJ2-5|NA|TRBV5-1|few
TGCGCCAGCAGCGTCGGGACACAGTACCAAGAGACCCAGTACTTC
CASSVGTQYQETQYF
>TRBJ1-2|NA|TRBV12-3/TRBV12-4|few
TGTGCCAGCAGCGGAGGACTTTCGGGCTATGGCTACACCTTC
CASSGGLSGYGYTF
>TRBJ2-6|TRBD2|TRBV7-9|NA
TGTGGCTTACGGGGACTAGCGGGCTCTGGGGCCAACGTCCTGACTTTC
CGLRGLAGSGANVLTF
>TRBJ1-1|NA|TRBV29-1|NA
TGCAGCGTTGAGGCAGGACAGAACACTGAAGCTTTCTTT
CSVEAGQNTEAFF
>TRBJ2-1|TRBD2|TRBV12-3/TRBV12-4|NA
TGTGCCAGCTCCGCCCCCAGGACTAGCTCCTACAATGAGCAGTTCTTC
CASSAPRTSSYNEQFF
>TRBJ2-4|NA|TRBV29-1|NA
TGCAGCGTTTCCGACACCCGAGGGACCAAAAACATTCAGTACTTC
CSVSDTRGTKNIQYF
>TRBJ2-7|TRBD2|TRBV12-5|NA
TGTGCTAGTGGTTTGGGTCCTAGCGGGAGAAGGGTCTACGAGCAGTACTTC
CASGLGPSGRRVYEQYF